This TCR beta chain was retrieved from a study of cytomegalovirus exposure and HLA in healthy donors (dated by TCRdb to between 2016 and 2019). General notes on the study: In an earlier analysis of 450 to 750 of the donors, under 300 Gb of sequence data and about 110 million unique TCR beta sequences from 150 million to 200 million T cells were reported. Approximately 310 gigabases of sequencing data and around 85 million unique TCR sequences made up an early release that covered roughly 670 HLA-typed donors. Of the 300 to 500 genotyped donors, approximately 80% were placed in the genetic ancestry cluster associated with self-reported Caucasian donors. The study aimed to test whether cataloging public T cell receptors could reveal signatures of past pathogen exposure. Using immunosequencing, the study profiled T cell repertoires from 500 to 800 subjects and related those repertoires to cytomegalovirus serostatus. A separate validation cohort of roughly 110 different subjects was used in addition to the approximately 700-subject first cohort. To predict cytomegalovirus infection status, the study combined high-throughput TCR immunosequencing, statistical association of individual TCRs with disease status, and machine learning. In a later analysis, previously published TCR beta repertoires from 670 or so donors were re-analyzed and high-resolution HLA genotyping was added so that TCR occurrence patterns could be studied. Rather than using new phenotypic data, the later analysis identified candidate immune exposures from TCR beta sequences and from how often those sequences occurred across donors. In an earlier analysis of around 540 of the donors, high-throughput TCR beta sequencing was used to judge whether each TCR beta V gene segment behaved as functional or pseudogenic. Donor age, sex, ethnicity and CMV serostatus were collected together with the repertoire data. In a later genetic analysis, genome-wide SNP genotypes for about 65% of the roughly 700 donors were used, and that subset was treated as a discovery cohort. All discovery cohort repertoires had been generated using a single sequencing platform. Class I and class II HLA loci were covered by the typing at four-digit resolution. Typing coverage varied by locus: roughly 629-630 donors for A, B, C, DRB1 and DQB1; approximately 560 for DQA1; more than 600 for DPA1; 400 to 480 for DPB1. Roughly 5 DR-DQ haplotypes were handled as single units for association and clustering, since linkage in the cohort was strong. Among roughly 400 genotyped donors of the cohort, an average of roughly 240,000 unique TCR beta nucleotide sequences were sequenced per donor, roughly a sixth of them non-productive.

Libraries were constructed by the immunoSEQ multiplex PCR assay. For the multiplex PCR, a mixture combining 60 forward primers for TCR Vbeta segments and 13 reverse primers for TCR Jbeta segments was used. A multiplex PCR assay on genomic DNA amplified the CDR3 region of rearranged TCR beta genes. Amplified TCR beta libraries were sequenced as 87-base-pair reads on the Illumina HiSeq System. Processing in the source paper ran as follows. Across the 640 or so repertoires, a later analysis counted roughly 84 million unique TCR beta chains, approximately 12 million of which were shared by at least two donors. A nearest-neighbor algorithm error-corrected the raw reads and collapsed the reads into unique sequences, merging closely related sequences to remove PCR and sequencing errors. To assign V, D and J gene segments, CDR3 sequences were aligned to IMGT reference sequences. Each retained sequence needed at least a six-nucleotide match to both a V gene segment and a J gene segment. Rearrangements were classified as productive when the CDR3 lacked stop codons and remained in frame with V and J, and all other rearrangements were classified as non-productive. Following IMGT convention, CDR3 was defined as the stretch from the second conserved V-encoded cysteine to the conserved J-encoded phenylalanine. The earlier analysis of about 640 of the donors excluded any sequence lacking an unambiguous match to a single V gene segment. In an earlier analysis of roughly 500 of the donors, V segments were called functional above 56.7% productive rearrangements and were called segregating when the between-donor standard deviation exceeded 5%. A statistical classification framework was built for diagnosing cytomegalovirus status from the catalog of TCR beta chain sequences. In a later analysis, TCR nucleotide sequences were compared against IMGT/GENE-DB human TR gene sequences so that V and J genes could be assigned. The TCRdist pipeline was used in a later analysis to assign CDR3 sequences and most-parsimonious VDJ recombination scenarios. In a later analysis, every TCR beta chain was defined by the combination of its CDR3 amino acid sequence and its V-gene family, and reads without a unique V-gene family were dropped. As a way to deal with suspected cross-contamination and a sequencing artifact, a later analysis dropped 500 to 700 nucleotide sequences that were highly shared and had low generation probability. A later analysis calculated a clonal expansion index for each public chain from normalized within-repertoire ranks of inferred template counts. A later analysis computed generation probabilities with a VDJ recombination model fitted to out-of-frame rearrangements, and checked the results against IGoR. Hypergeometric tests were used in a later analysis to score TCR-TCR, TCR-HLA and TCR-CMV co-occurrence, with a repertoire-size bias correction applied to the TCR pairs. A later analysis estimated false discovery rates by permuting HLA or CMV assignments 20 times. In a later analysis, co-occurring TCRs were grouped using DBSCAN, and TCRdist sequence similarity was added for clustering within HLA-allele-positive subsets. Co-occurrence clustering excluded repertoires with fewer than 30,000 or more than 120,000 public chains, plus five with anomalous nucleotide sharing. Drawn from immuneACCESS, this table holds only the in-frame rearrangements with V and J called that TCRdb kept. Clones are partly lost; checked studies trace under half to an unresolved V gene and leave the rest unexplained. The V and J calls and clone size come from that table; D and trimming were worked out from the DNA. This sample is represented by around 150,000 clones; roughly 79% of them were singletons. Roughly 1.3% of the sample is held by the ten biggest clonotypes.

Broader findings and caveats from the paper: Because some donors lacked HLA typing at each locus, the association tests relied only on the typed subset. Presence/absence analyses assumed roughly uniform sequencing depth across donors, an assumption that may not hold. According to a later analysis, TCR association rates differed among HLA loci, with DRB1 alleles showing the most associated TCRs and HLA-C alleles showing the fewest. In a later analysis, around 17,000 TCR beta sequences were associated with specific HLA alleles at a false discovery rate of 0.05. In both the original and validation cohorts, the classifier was reported to diagnose cytomegalovirus status with high specificity and sensitivity. Across donors, most TCR sequences were observed very rarely, whereas some public TCRs were present in many individuals. Several of the top co-occurrence clusters appeared to be linked to parvovirus B19, influenza, CMV and Epstein-Barr virus, according to a later analysis. A further reported finding was that TCR beta sequences accurately predicted the HLA-A and HLA-B alleles for most subjects in the first cohort. A group of highly shared sequence variants was considered likely to be a technical artifact of the sequencing pipeline. Linkage disequilibrium might explain the correlated functional status among segregating V segments, but an unknown experimental factor could not be excluded. The authors suggested that the approach could potentially be extended to other disease states and immunological phenotypes. In a later analysis, most CMV-associated TCR beta chains were found to appear HLA-restricted, with HLA associations seemingly driven largely by CMV exposure. Strong co-occurrence of HLA alleles, especially DR and DQ, made assigning TCR associations to individual alleles difficult. The 87-base-pair reads could not distinguish some IMGT-functional V segments, including TRBV6-2 and TRBV6-3, so those segments were excluded. CMV serostatus was the only immune exposure information available for the cohort. Broadly in line with IMGT annotations, most TCR beta V segments showed up in productive rearrangements about 90% or about 30% of the time in an earlier analysis of several hundred of the donors. A later genetic analysis reported fewer N-insertions in productive TCRs among donors in an Asian-associated ancestry cluster than the approximately 700-donor mean. The cohort was sequenced for TCR beta chains only, and without alpha or paired-chain data the features that could be detected were limited. Because counts were too low, seventeen rarely observed V segments, including chromosome 9 orphons, were left out of the earlier analysis of 587 of the donors. In a later analysis, HLA-associated TCR beta chains showed more clonal expansion and lower generation probabilities than non-associated chains that were equally common. A few of the identified cytomegalovirus-associated TCR beta chains were confirmed in vitro to be specific for cytomegalovirus antigens. In a later genetic analysis, a missense DCLRE1C variant was associated with V-gene and J-gene trimming of TCR beta chains, and the association was replicated in an independent cohort. The study gave a list of under 200 TCR beta chains associated with cytomegalovirus.

Of note for this clone: Which antigen it targets is not known. Compared with germline, one end of the junction differs, possibly owing to a read error.

In total, 630 or so healthy bone marrow donors made up the cohort. Cohort members were all nominally healthy when sampled, although unrecorded immune exposures were likely present. The donor tested CMV seronegative, placing the donor among the 350 or so seronegative members of the cohort. A peripheral blood sample was provided by each donor, and peripheral blood mononuclear cells were used for TCR beta sequencing. Genomic DNA extraction from the blood cell samples was performed with the Qiagen DNeasy Blood Extraction Kit. As encoded in the germline V gene, CDR1 is MDHEN while CDR2 is SYDVKM. From its cysteine to its phenylalanine, the CDR3 spans 14 amino acids. Only CDR3 DNA is held: 42 bases, read in frame from base 1.

The chain is made from TRBV28 and TRBJ1-2, with an unclear D gene assignment. Sequenced input: PBMCs. The TCR originated in a woman in her forties or fifties in good health and CMV-seronegative. The CDR3 reads CASTLPRENYGYTF. The DNA sequence reads TGTGCCAGCACTTTACCGAGGGAAAACTATGGCTACACCTTC.